This TCR beta chain came from a study of T cells in Graves' hyperthyroidism and ophthalmopathy. Study-wide background: Peripheral blood sampling occurred at initial diagnosis, before any treatment. Findings and limits, study-wide: Researchers found most expanded thyroid clonotypes above 0.001 in blood as well.

This clonotype was picked up a small number of times. Its antigen is not known. RNA transcripts yielded amplified TCR beta CDR3 regions. First-round RT-PCR targeting the TCR CDR3 was performed with the HTBI primer set. In TCRdb, the multiplex PCR reads were re-called with MiXCR into one record per CDR3 protein. Here the sample spans under 350,000 distinct CDR3 sequences, about 13% being singletons. The source is a woman between 40 and 50 years old with Graves' ophthalmopathy. Sequencing was carried out using blood.

CDR3 DNA: TGTGCCAGCAGAGGTGCCGGGACAGGGGGGAGCGGGGAAAAACTGTTTTTT. This codes for CASRGAGTGGSGEKLFF. The chain links TRBV5-5 to TRBJ1-4; TRBD1 matches at 11 bases. V shed 5 bases, J shed 8 bases, and the junction held 14 bases outside the gene matches. This CDR3 has 17 residues. In germline, CDR1 is SGHKS, CDR2 YYEKEE (reference sequence).